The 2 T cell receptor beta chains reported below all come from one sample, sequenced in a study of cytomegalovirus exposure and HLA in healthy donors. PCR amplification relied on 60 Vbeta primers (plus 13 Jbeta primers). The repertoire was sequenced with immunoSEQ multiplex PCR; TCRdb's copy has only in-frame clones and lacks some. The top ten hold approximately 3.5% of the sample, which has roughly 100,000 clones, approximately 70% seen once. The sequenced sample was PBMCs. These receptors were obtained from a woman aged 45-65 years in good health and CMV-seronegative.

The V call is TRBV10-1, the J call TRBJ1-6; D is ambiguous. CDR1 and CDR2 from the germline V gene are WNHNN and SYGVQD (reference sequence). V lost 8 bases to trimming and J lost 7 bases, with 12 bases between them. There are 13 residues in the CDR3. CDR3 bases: TGCGCCAGCGGTAGAGATTTAAATTCACCCCTCCACTTT. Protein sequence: CASGRDLNSPLHF.

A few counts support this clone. CDR3 sequence: CASSLFLNTEAFF. Here the CDR3 DNA reads TGTGCCAGCAGCTTGTTCTTGAACACTGAAGCTTTCTTT. The genes are TRBV7-2 and TRBJ1-1; D uncertain. CDR1 and CDR2 from the germline V gene are SGHTA and FQGNSA. The V end was cut by 3 bases, the J end by 0 bases, with 5 bases between. The CDR3 has 13 residues. The entire variable domain, with the rest obtained from reference TRBV7-2 and TRBJ1-1, is as follows: GAGVSQSPSNKVTEKGKDVELRCDPISGHTALYWYRQSLGQGLEFLIYFQGNSAPDKSGLPSDRFSAERTGGSVSTLTIQRTQQEDSAVYLCASSLFLNTEAFFGQGTRLTVV.